These 22 T cell receptor beta chains were sequenced from one sample in a study of regulatory T cells in long-lasting Graves disease. Time point denoted: newly diagnosed GD, antithyroid drugs for less than 3 months. The TCR library was made from RNA that had been extracted from PBMCs in TRIzol. Assembly of TCR beta libraries relied on iRepertoire HTBI primers together with Arm-PCR of CDR3 regions. Via MiXCR, TCRdb re-called the multiplex PCR reads, giving one row per CDR3 protein. The sample has 450,000 to 500,000 distinct CDR3 sequences; around 15% are singletons. These data are also associated with another study on T cells in Graves' hyperthyroidism and ophthalmopathy.

Source: peripheral blood mononuclear cells (PBMCs), taken at new diagnosis, from a patient treated with antithyroid drugs. The origin of the receptors is a man aged 40-55 years with Graves disease.

This clonotype appeared many times. The rearrangement links TRBV7-8 to TRBJ2-2; D is perhaps TRBD1 (6 bases). This CDR3 region has 16 residues. Trimming pared 5 bases from V and 0 bases from J, leaving 13 bases between. Germline V CDR1 and CDR2: SGHVS, FQNEAQ. CDR3 region: CASSPKAGANTGELFF. CDR3 DNA sequence: TGTGCCAGCAGCCCGAAGGCAGGGGCGAACACCGGGGAGCTGTTTTTT. The entire variable domain, with the rest obtained from reference TRBV7-8 and TRBJ2-2, is as follows: GAGVSQSPRYKVAKRGQDVALRCDPISGHVSLFWYQQALGQGPEFLTYFQNEAQLDKSGLPSDRFFAERPEGSVSTLKIQRTQQEDSAVYLCASSPKAGANTGELFFGEGSRLTVL.

The genes are TRBV4-2 and TRBJ2-5, with 10 positions matching TRBD2. This CDR3 is 16 amino acids long. Germline-derived CDR1 and CDR2 are LGHNA and YNFKEQ. V trimming: 0 bases; J trimming: 4 bases; junction bases outside the gene matches: 5. CDR3 loop: CASSQDNLAGVETQYF. CDR3 DNA sequence: TGTGCCAGCAGCCAAGATAACCTAGCGGGAGTAGAGACCCAGTACTTC.

In this sample, this clonotype turned up many times. This chain links TRBV5-1 with TRBJ1-4; possible D gene TRBD1, 5 bases. CDR1 is SGHRS, CDR2 YFSETQ, per germline. V shed 0 bases and J shed 0 bases, with 9 bases lying between them. The CDR3 has 16 residues. This chain's CDR3 is CASSLGTRATNEKLFF. For the CDR3, the DNA is TGCGCCAGCAGCTTGGGTACCAGGGCAACTAATGAAAAACTGTTTTTT.

The gene calls are TRBV4-1 and TRBJ2-5, with TRBD1 matching over 8 bases. Germline-derived CDR1 and CDR2 are MGHRA and YSYEKL. The V gene end was trimmed by 1 base and the J gene end by 1 base; junction bases not matched to a gene: 5. The CDR3 contains 16 residues. The CDR3 DNA sequence: TGCGCCAGCAGCCAAGTCGGGACAGGAGTCCAAGAGACCCAGTACTTC. Its protein product is CASSQVGTGVQETQYF.

There are many counts of this clonotype. V is TRBV11-2 and J is TRBJ1-2; the match to TRBD1 covers 8 bases. Unmatched junction bases numbered 5, after V lost 5 bases and J lost 6 bases. CDR3 length: 13 residues. From germline, CDR1 is SGHAT and CDR2 FQNNGV. This CDR3 reads CASSARTGNGYTF. DNA of the CDR3: TGTGCCAGCAGCGCTAGGACAGGGAATGGCTACACCTTC.

The V and J genes are TRBV6-5 and TRBJ2-3; 9 nucleotides align to TRBD2. Germline V CDR1 and CDR2: MNHEY, SVGAGI. V shed 0 bases, J shed 1 base, and the junction held 2 bases outside the gene matches. The CDR3 extends over 16 amino acids. CDR3 bases: TGTGCCAGCAGTTACTCGATAGCGGGAGGCACAGATACGCAGTATTTT. Translating gives CASSYSIAGGTDTQYF.

Comments on this clonotype: This may be a read error, as it is one base from a much larger clone. This chain connects TRBV28 to TRBJ2-1, with 8 bases aligning to TRBD2. CDR1 MDHEN and CDR2 SYDVKM come from the germline V gene. The CDR3 totals 16 residues. CDR3 nucleotide sequence: TGTGCCAGCAGTAATATAGCGGGAAGCTCCTACAATGAGCAGTCCTTC. Its protein product is CASSNIAGSSYNEQSF.

This clonotype occurred many times. Here the CDR3 reads CASSEAPSGRLWTGGEQFF. In DNA, the CDR3 is TGTGCCAGCAGTGAAGCGCCTAGCGGGAGGCTGTGGACCGGCGGTGAGCAGTTCTTC. J is TRBJ2-1 and V is TRBV6-2 or TRBV6-3, with 11 bases that match TRBD2. This CDR3 comprises 19 residues. Germline V gene lookup returns CDR1 MNHEY and CDR2 SVGEGT. J lost 9 bases, V lost 5 bases, and 21 bases had no gene match.

The sample holds many counts of this clonotype. V is TRBV11-2 and J is TRBJ2-3; D might be TRBD1 or TRBD2, each matching 6 bases. Germline V gives CDR1 SGHAT, CDR2 FQNNGV. CDR3 length equals 15 residues. V dropped 6 bases and J dropped 0 bases, with 13 bases sitting between them. In DNA, the CDR3 is TGTGCCAGCAGTCGAACGGGGGCTAGCACAGATACGCAGTATTTT. Translation: CASSRTGASTDTQYF.

This sequence joins TRBV28 and TRBJ2-5; D is unresolved. V lost 4 bases and J lost 4, with 13 bases in between. Germline CDR1 MDHEN, CDR2 SYDVKM. CDR3 length equals 14 residues. The CDR3: CASSSYTHLETQYF. In DNA form, the CDR3 reads TGTGCCAGCAGTTCCTATACCCATCTAGAGACCCAGTACTTC.

This clonotype was observed many times. The chain uses TRBV28 and TRBJ2-1, with TRBD2 identical over 11 bases. V dropped 7 bases and J dropped 10; count of bases not matched to a gene: 12. The CDR3 totals 15 residues. CDR1 MDHEN and CDR2 SYDVKM come from the germline V gene. As DNA, the CDR3 is TGTGCCAGCACTGGGACTAGCGGCTTCCCTGACGAGCAGTTCTTC. It encodes CASTGTSGFPDEQFF.

This chain uses TRBV10-3 with TRBJ2-7, with TRBD1 as a possible D gene (5 bases). Germline V CDR1 and CDR2: ENHRY, SYGVKD. V was shortened by 6 bases and J by 0 bases, with 12 bases between the two germline ends. The CDR3 consists of 14 residues. The CDR3 DNA follows: TGTGCCATCAGAATCACGACAGACTCCTACGAGCAGTACTTC. This codes for CAIRITTDSYEQYF.

This clonotype has more than one count but fewer than ten. V and J are TRBV5-6 and TRBJ1-2, with a weak D call TRBD1 (5 bases). The V end was cut by 4 bases, the J end by 0 bases, with 13 bases between. The germline V gene encodes CDR1 SGHDT and CDR2 YYEEEE. The CDR3 length is 15 residues. CDR3 nucleotide sequence: TGTGCCAGCAGCCCGCTTAACAGGCCTAACTATGGCTACACCTTC. Translation: CASSPLNRPNYGYTF.

This clonotype was seen only a few times. The rearrangement joins TRBV12-3 or TRBV12-4 to TRBJ1-3; no clear D. The V gene lost 1 base and the J gene lost 4 bases, with 8 bases spanning the gap. CDR3 length: 14 amino acids. CDR3 bases: TGTGCCAGCAGTTTAGTCGGTAGGGGAAACACCATATATTTT. As protein: CASSLVGRGNTIYF.

Ten or more counts support this clonotype. The chain couples TRBV7-9 to TRBJ1-2; 9 bases line up with TRBD1. Germline CDR1 reads SEHNR; CDR2 reads FQNEAQ (reference sequence). The J segment lost 5 bases and the V segment lost 3 bases, leaving 7 bases of the junction unmatched. CDR3 length: 15 residues. CDR3 in amino acids: CASSFGGQGGYGYTF. CDR3 DNA sequence: TGTGCCAGCAGCTTCGGGGGACAGGGAGGATATGGCTACACCTTC. Based on the CDR3 plus reference TRBV7-9 and TRBJ1-2, the full variable domain is DTGVSQNPRHKITKRGQNVTFRCDPISEHNRLYWYRQTLGQGPEFLTYFQNEAQLEKSRLLSDRFSAERPKGSFSTLEIQRTEQGDSAMYLCASSFGGQGGYGYTFGSGTRLTVV.

The J gene is TRBJ2-7, the V gene TRBV7-9; TRBD2 aligns across 15 bases. Germline CDR1 is SEHNR and CDR2 is FQNEAQ (reference sequence). After removal of 8 bases from V and 2 bases from J, the junction contained 13 bases not matched to a gene. The CDR3 extends over 18 amino acids. This chain's CDR3 is CASARTSGRASSTYEQYF. Here the CDR3 DNA reads TGTGCCAGCGCGAGGACTAGCGGGAGGGCCAGCTCGACCTACGAGCAGTACTTC. Combining the CDR3 with reference TRBV7-9 and TRBJ2-7 gives the whole variable domain DTGVSQNPRHKITKRGQNVTFRCDPISEHNRLYWYRQTLGQGPEFLTYFQNEAQLEKSRLLSDRFSAERPKGSFSTLEIQRTEQGDSAMYLCASARTSGRASSTYEQYFGPGTRLTVT.

The rearrangement uses TRBV4-2 and TRBJ2-2; TRBD2 is a possible D gene (6 bases). The CDR3 spans 16 residues. V dropped 0 bases and J dropped 5 bases, with 13 bases sitting between them. CDR1 and CDR2 from the germline V gene are LGHNA and YNFKEQ. CDR3 in amino acids: CASSQDPPGVTGELFF. The CDR3 DNA sequence: TGTGCCAGCAGCCAAGATCCCCCGGGAGTTACCGGGGAGCTGTTTTTT.

This clonotype was seen more than once but under ten times. This chain joins TRBV3-1 and TRBJ2-1; 9 positions match TRBD1. The V segment lost 4 bases and the J segment 6 bases; nucleotides outside the gene matches: 22. Germline CDR1 is LGHDT and CDR2 is YNNKEL (reference sequence). The CDR3 has 20 residues. Here the CDR3 reads CASSPLPGQGLNSGSNEQFF. The CDR3, as DNA: TGTGCCAGCAGCCCCTTACCGGGACAGGGTTTGAATAGCGGGTCCAATGAGCAGTTCTTC.

This clonotype was recorded at least ten times. This rearrangement joins TRBV11-2 to TRBJ2-5, with TRBD2 matching 9 bases. CDR3 length: 15 amino acids. The V gene end was trimmed by 7 bases and the J gene end by 5 bases; junction bases not matched to a gene: 11. Germline CDR1 SGHAT, CDR2 FQNNGV. The CDR3 is CASTPGERGVETQYF. In DNA, the CDR3 is TGTGCCAGCACTCCGGGGGAGCGGGGGGTGGAGACCCAGTACTTC.

The CDR3 nucleotides are TGCGCCAGCAGCGCGCGATCCCCCGGGGGTGAGCAGTTCTTC. Its protein is CASSARSPGGEQFF. The chain joins TRBV5-1 to TRBJ2-1; a possible D gene is TRBD2 (6 bases). Germline V lookup: CDR1 SGHRS, CDR2 YFSETQ. Trimming left V 4 bases short and J 9 bases short, with 17 bases between. CDR3 length: 14 residues.

Comment on this clonotype: Since a much larger clone is just one base distant, this may be a read error. Lacking the conserved final phenylalanine or tryptophan, this CDR3 likely reflects a read error. The J gene is TRBJ2-3, the V gene TRBV20-1; D not certain. The CDR3 sequence is 14 residues long. Trimming removed 1 base at V and 6 bases at J, with 14 bases between. Germline CDR1 is DFQATT and CDR2 is SNEGSKA (reference sequence). The CDR3 reads CSARATSRLDTQYS. CDR3 in DNA: TGCAGTGCTAGAGCTACCAGTCGTTTGGATACGCAGTATTCT.

The V gene is TRBV29-1, the J gene TRBJ2-1; TRBD1 matches at 10 bases. The CDR3 runs 14 residues. Germline V lookup: CDR1 SQVTM, CDR2 ANQGSEA. After removal of 6 bases from V and 6 bases from J, the junction contained 8 bases not matched to a gene. CDR3: CSVPRTGGFNEQFF. The CDR3 DNA sequence: TGCAGCGTGCCAAGGACAGGGGGTTTCAATGAGCAGTTCTTC.